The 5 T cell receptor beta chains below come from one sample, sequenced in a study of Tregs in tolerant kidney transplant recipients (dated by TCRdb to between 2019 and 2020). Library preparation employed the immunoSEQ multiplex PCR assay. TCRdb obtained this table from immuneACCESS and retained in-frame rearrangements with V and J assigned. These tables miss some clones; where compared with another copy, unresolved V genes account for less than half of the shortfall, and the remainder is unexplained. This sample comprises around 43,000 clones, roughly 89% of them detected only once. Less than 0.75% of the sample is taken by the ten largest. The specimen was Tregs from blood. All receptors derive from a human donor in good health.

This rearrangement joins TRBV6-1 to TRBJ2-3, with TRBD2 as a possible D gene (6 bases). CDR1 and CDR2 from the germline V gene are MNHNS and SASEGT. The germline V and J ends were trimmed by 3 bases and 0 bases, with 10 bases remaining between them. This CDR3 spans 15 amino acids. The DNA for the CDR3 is TGTGCCAGCAGTGAGGTAGCGGCTAGCACAGATACGCAGTATTTT. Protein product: CASSEVAASTDTQYF.

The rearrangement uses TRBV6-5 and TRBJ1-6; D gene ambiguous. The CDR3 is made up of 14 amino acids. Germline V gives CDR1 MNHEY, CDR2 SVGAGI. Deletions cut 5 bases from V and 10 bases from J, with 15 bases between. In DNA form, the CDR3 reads TGTGCCAGCAGTCCAGCCCGGATTGTATCACCCCTCCACTTT. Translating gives CASSPARIVSPLHF.

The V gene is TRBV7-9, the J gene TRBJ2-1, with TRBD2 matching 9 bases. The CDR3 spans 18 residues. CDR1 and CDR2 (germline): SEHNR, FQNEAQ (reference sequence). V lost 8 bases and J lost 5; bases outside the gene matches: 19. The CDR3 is CASDNGWGPSGKNNEQFF. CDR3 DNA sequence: TGTGCCAGCGATAATGGCTGGGGCCCTAGCGGGAAAAACAATGAGCAGTTCTTC.

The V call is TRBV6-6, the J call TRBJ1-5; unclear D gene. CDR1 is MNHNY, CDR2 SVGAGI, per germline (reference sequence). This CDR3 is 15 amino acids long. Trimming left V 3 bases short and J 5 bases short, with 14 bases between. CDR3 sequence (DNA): TGTGCCAGCAGTTATGGCTTCGAGAACCATCAGCCCCAGCATTTT. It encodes CASSYGFENHQPQHF.

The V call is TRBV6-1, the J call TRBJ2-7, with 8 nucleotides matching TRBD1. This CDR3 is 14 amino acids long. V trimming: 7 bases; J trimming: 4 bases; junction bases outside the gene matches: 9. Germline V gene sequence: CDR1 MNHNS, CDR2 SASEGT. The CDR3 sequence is CASKDPGGRYEQYF. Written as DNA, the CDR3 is TGTGCCAGCAAGGACCCAGGGGGCCGGTACGAGCAGTACTTC.